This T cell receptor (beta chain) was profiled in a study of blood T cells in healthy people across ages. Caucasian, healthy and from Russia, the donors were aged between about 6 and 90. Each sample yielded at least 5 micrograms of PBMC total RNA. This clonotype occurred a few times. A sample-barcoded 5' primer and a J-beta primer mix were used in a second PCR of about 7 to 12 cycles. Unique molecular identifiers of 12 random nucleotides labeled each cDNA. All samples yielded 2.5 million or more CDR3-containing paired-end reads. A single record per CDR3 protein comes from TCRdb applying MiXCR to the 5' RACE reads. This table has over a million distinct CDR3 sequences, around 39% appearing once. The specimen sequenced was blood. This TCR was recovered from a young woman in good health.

The CDR3 DNA follows: TGTGCCAGCAGTACCCCCGGGCATCTCGTCAACGAGCAGTACTTC. Translation: CASSTPGHLVNEQYF. The chain carries TRBV28 and TRBJ2-7; D not certain. The length of the CDR3 is 15 residues. Trimming left V 5 bases short and J 5 bases short, with 19 bases between. Germline lookup yields CDR1 MDHEN and CDR2 SYDVKM.